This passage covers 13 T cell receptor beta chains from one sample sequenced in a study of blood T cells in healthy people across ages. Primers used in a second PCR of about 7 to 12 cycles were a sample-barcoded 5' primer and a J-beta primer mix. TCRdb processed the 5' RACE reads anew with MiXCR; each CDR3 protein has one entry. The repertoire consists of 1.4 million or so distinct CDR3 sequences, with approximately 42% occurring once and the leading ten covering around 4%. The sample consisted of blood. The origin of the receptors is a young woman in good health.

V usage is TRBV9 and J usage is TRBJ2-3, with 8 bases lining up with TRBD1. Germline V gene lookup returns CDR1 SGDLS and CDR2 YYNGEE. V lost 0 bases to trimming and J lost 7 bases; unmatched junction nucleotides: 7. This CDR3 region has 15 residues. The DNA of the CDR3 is TGTGCCAGCAGCGTAGAAAGGACAGGGTCAAATACGCAGTATTTT. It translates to CASSVERTGSNTQYF.

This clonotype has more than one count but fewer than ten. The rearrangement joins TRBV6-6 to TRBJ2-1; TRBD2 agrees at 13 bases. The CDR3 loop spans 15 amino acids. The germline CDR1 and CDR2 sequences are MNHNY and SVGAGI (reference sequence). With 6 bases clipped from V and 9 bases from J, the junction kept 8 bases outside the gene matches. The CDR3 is CASSLGLAGAFEQFF. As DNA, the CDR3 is TGTGCCAGCAGCCTAGGACTAGCGGGAGCGTTTGAGCAGTTCTTC.

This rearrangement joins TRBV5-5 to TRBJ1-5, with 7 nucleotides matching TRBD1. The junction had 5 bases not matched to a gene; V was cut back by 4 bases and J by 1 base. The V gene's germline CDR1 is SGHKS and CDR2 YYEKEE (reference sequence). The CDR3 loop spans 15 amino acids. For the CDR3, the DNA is TGTGCCAGCAGCACGACAGGGATCAGCAATCAGCCCCAGCATTTT. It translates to CASSTTGISNQPQHF.

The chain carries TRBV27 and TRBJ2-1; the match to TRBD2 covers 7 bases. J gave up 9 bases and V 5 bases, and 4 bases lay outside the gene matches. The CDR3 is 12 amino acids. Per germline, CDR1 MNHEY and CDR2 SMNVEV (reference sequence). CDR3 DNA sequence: TGTGCCAGCAGTAGGCGGACTAGTGAGCAGTTCTTC. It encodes CASSRRTSEQFF.

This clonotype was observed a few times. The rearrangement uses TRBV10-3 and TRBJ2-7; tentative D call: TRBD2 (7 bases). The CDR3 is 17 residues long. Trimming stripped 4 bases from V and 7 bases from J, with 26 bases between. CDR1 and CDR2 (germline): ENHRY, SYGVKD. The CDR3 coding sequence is TGTGCCATCAGTGTGACCGCCGGGGGGCTAGGTTTCAATGAGCAGTACTTC. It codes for CAISVTAGGLGFNEQYF.

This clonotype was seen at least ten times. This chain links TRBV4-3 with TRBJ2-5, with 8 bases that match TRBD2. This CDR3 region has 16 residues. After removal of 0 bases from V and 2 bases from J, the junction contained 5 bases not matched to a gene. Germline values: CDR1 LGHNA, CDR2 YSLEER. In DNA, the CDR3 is TGCGCCAGCAGCCAAGAGGGGACTAGTGAACAAGAGACCCAGTACTTC. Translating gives CASSQEGTSEQETQYF.

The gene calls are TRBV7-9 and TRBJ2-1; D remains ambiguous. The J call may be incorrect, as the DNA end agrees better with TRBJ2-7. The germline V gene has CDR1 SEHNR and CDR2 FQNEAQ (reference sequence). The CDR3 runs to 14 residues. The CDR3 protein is CASKNSNSYNEQYF. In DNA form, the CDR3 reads TGTGCCAGCAAGAACAGCAACTCCTACAATGAGCAGTACTTC.

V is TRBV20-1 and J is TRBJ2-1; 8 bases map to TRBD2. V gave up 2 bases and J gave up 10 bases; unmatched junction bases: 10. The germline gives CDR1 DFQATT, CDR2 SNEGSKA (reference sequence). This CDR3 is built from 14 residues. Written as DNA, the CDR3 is TGCAGTGCTAGACCCCCGAGGAGCGGGAGCGAGCAGTTCTTC. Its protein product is CSARPPRSGSEQFF.

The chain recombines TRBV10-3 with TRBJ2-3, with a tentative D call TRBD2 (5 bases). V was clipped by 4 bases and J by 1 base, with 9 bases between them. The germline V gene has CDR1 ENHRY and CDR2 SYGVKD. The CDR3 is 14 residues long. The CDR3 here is CAISVFGGTDTQYF. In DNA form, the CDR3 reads TGTGCCATCAGTGTTTTCGGGGGCACAGATACGCAGTATTTT.

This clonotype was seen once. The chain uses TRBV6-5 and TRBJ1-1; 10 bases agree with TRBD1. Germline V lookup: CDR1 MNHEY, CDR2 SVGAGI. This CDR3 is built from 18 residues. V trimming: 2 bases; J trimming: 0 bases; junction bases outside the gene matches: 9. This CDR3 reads CASSYDPGQGLLNTEAFF. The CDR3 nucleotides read TGTGCCAGCAGTTACGACCCGGGACAGGGGTTGCTGAACACTGAAGCTTTCTTT.

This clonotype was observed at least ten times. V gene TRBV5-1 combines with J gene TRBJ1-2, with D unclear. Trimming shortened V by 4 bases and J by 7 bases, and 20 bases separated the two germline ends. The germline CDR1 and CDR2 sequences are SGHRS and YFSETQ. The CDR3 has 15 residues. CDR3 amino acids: CASSPYVEGETGYTF. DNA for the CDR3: TGCGCCAGCAGCCCTTATGTGGAGGGAGAAACTGGCTACACCTTC.

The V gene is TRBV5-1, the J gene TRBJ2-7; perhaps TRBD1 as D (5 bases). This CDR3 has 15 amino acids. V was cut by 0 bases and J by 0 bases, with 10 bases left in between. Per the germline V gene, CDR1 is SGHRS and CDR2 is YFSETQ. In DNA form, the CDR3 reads TGCGCCAGCAGCTTGGAGGGGCCGGTCTCCTACGAGCAGTACTTC. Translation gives CASSLEGPVSYEQYF.

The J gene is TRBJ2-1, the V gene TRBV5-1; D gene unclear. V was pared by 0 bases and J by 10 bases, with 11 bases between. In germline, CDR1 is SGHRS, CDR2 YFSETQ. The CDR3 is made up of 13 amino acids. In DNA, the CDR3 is TGCGCCAGCAGCTTGGTGGAGACCAAGGAGCAGTTCTTC. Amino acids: CASSLVETKEQFF.